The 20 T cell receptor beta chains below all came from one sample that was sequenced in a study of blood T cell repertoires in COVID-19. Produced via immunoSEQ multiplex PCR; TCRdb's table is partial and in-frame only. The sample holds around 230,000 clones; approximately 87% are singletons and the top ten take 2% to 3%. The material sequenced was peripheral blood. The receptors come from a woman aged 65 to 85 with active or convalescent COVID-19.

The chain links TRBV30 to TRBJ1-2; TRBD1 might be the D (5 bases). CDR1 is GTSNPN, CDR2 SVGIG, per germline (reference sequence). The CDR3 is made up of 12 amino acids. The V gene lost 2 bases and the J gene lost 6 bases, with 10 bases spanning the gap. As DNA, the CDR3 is TGTGCCTGGAGTAGGGGACTAAATGGCTACACCTTC. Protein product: CAWSRGLNGYTF. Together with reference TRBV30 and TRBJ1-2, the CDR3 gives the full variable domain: SQTIHQWPATLVQPVGSPLSLECTVEGTSNPNLYWYRQAAGRGLQLLFYSVGIGQISSEVPQNLSASRPQDRQFILSSKKLLLSDSGFYLCAWSRGLNGYTFGSGTRLTVV.

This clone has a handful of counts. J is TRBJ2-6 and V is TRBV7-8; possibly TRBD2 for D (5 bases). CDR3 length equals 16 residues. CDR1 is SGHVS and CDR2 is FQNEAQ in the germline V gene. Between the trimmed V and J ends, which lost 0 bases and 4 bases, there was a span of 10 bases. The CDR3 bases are TGTGCCAGCAGCTTAGCGGAGGAACCGGGGGCCAACGTCCTGACTTTC. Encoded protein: CASSLAEEPGANVLTF.

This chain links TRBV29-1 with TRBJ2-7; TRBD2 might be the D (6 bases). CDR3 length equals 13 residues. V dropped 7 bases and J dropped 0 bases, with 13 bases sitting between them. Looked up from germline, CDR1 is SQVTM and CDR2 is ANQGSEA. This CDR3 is CSAVAVSSYEQYF. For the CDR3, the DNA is TGCAGCGCGGTAGCGGTGAGCTCCTACGAGCAGTACTTC.

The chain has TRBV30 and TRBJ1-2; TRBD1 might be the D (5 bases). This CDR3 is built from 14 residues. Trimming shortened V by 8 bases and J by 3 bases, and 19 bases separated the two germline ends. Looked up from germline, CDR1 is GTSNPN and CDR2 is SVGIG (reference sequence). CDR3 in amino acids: CARDDSPGDYGYTF. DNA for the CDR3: TGTGCCCGCGACGACAGCCCGGGAGACTATGGCTACACCTTC.

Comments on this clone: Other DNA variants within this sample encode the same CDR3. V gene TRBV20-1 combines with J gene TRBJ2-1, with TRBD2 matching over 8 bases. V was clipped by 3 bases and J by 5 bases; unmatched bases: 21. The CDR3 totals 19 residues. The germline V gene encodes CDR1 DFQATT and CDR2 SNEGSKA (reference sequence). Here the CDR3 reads CSASNRGGYGGAVDNEQFF. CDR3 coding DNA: TGCAGTGCTAGTAATCGGGGGGGCTACGGTGGGGCTGTCGACAATGAGCAGTTCTTC.

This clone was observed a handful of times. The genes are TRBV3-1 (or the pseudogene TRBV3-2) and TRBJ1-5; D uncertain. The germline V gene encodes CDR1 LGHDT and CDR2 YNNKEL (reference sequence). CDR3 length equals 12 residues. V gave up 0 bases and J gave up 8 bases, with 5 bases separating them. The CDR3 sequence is CASSQDLEPQHF. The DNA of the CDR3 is TGTGCCAGCAGCCAAGATCTTGAGCCCCAGCATTTT.

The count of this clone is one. Written as DNA, the CDR3 is TGTGCCAGCAGCCCCACTAGCGGGAATACCTACGAGCAGTACTTC. Its translation: CASSPTSGNTYEQYF. The chain carries TRBV4-2 and TRBJ2-7; 10 bases align to TRBD2. Per germline, CDR1 LGHNA and CDR2 YNFKEQ. V gave up 4 bases and J gave up 2 bases; unmatched junction bases: 5. The CDR3 is 15 residues long.

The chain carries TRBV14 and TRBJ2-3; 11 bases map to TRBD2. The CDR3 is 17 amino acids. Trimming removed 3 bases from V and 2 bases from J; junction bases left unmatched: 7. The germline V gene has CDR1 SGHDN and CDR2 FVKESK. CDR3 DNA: TGTGCCAGCAGCCACCCCACTAGCGGGAGCTCCACAGATACGCAGTATTTT. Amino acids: CASSHPTSGSSTDTQYF.

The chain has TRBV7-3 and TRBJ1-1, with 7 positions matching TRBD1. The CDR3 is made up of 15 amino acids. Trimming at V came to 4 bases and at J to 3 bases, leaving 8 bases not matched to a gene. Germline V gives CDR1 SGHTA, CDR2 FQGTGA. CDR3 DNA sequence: TGTGCCAGCAGCTACGGGCCAGGGGGGCACACTGAAGCTTTCTTT. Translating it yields CASSYGPGGHTEAFF.

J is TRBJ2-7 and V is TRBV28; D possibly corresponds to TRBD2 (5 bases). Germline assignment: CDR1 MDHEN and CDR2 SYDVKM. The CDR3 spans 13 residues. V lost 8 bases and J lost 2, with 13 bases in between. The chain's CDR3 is CASRLTKAYEQYF. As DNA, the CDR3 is TGTGCCAGCCGATTGACTAAAGCCTACGAGCAGTACTTC.

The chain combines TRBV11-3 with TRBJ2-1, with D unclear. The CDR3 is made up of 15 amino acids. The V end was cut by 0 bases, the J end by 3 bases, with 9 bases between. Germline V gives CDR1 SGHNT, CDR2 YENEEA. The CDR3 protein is CASSLEPGSYNEQFF. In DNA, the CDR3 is TGTGCCAGCAGCTTAGAACCGGGTAGCTACAATGAGCAGTTCTTC.

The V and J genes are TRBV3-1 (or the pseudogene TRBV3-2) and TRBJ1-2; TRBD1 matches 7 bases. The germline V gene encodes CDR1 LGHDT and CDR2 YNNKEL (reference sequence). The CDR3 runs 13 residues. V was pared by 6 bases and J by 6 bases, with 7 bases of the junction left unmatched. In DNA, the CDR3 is TGTGCCAGCAGGCAGGGACAGCTCCATGGCTACACCTTC. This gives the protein CASRQGQLHGYTF.

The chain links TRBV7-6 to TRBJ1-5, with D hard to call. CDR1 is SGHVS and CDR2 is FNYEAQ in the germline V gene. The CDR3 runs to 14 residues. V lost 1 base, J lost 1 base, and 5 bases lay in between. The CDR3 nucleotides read TGTGCCAGCAGCTTAGGGGAGAGCAATCAGCCCCAGCATTTT. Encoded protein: CASSLGESNQPQHF.

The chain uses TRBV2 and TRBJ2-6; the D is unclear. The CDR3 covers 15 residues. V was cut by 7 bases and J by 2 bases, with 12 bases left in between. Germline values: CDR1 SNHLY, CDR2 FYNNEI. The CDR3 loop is CASNPDTAGANVLTF. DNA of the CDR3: TGTGCCAGCAACCCTGACACGGCTGGGGCCAACGTCCTGACTTTC.

The CDR3 bases are TGTGCCAGTACACGCGTGGGGGGAACTGAAGCTTTCTTT. It is translated as CASTRVGGTEAFF. The gene calls are TRBV27 and TRBJ1-1; a possible D gene is TRBD1 (5 bases). V was pared by 9 bases and J by 5 bases, with 16 bases between. Germline V CDR1 and CDR2: MNHEY, SMNVEV (reference sequence). The CDR3 totals 13 residues.

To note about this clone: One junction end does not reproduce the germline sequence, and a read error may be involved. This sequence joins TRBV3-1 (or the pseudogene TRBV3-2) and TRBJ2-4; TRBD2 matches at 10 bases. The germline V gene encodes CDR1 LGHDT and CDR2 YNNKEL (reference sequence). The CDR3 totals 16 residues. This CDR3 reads CASSQAFLAGVGIQYF. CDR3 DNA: TGTGCCAGCAGTCAAGCCTTTCTAGCGGGAGTTGGTATTCAGTACTTC.

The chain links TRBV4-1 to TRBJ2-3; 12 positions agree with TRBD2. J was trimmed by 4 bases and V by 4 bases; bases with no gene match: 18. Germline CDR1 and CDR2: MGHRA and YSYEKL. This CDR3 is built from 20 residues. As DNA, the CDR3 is TGCGCCAGCAGCCGCCGACTGGTCCCGACTAGCGGGGGAGGCGCAGATACGCAGTATTTT. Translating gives CASSRRLVPTSGGGADTQYF.

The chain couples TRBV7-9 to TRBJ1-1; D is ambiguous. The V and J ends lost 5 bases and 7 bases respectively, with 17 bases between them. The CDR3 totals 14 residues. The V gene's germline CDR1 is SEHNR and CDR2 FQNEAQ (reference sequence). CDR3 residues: CASSLFEDGSEAFF. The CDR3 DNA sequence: TGTGCCAGCAGCCTCTTCGAGGATGGGAGTGAAGCTTTCTTT.

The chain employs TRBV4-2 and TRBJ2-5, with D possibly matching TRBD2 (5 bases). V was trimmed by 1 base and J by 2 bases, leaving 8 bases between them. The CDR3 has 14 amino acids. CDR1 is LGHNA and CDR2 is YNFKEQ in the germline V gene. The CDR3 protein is CASSQVGGQETQYF. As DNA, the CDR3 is TGTGCCAGCAGCCAAGTTGGCGGGCAAGAGACCCAGTACTTC.

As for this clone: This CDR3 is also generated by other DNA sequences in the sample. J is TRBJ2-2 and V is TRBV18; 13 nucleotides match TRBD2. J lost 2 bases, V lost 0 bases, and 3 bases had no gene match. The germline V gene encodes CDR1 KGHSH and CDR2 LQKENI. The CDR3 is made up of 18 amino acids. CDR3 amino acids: CASSPPRLAGGNTGELFF. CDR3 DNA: TGTGCCAGCTCACCACCTAGACTAGCGGGGGGCAACACCGGGGAGCTGTTTTTT.